Sequencing of this T cell receptor beta chain was carried out in a study of early T cells in non-severe SARS-CoV-2 infection. Overall study findings and caveats: Matching against VDJdb likely underestimated virus-specific expansions, favoring anti-spike CD8.

CDR1 and CDR2 (germline): MRHNA, SNTAGT. The CDR3 loop spans 14 amino acids. Trimming took 0 bases from V and 10 from J; bases not matched to a gene: 4. This clonotype was observed at least ten times. Its antigen is unknown. MiXCR was run by TCRdb on the 5' RACE reads, yielding one entry per CDR3 protein. The data show some 26,000 distinct CDR3 sequences, roughly 4.4% seen once. The TCR was taken from an adult who was a healthcare worker with PCR-confirmed SARS-CoV-2 infection or an uninfected control (not recorded which). The chain employs TRBV6-4 and TRBJ2-1, with 9 bases that match TRBD2. The specimen was whole blood. CDR3 coding DNA: TGTGCCAGCAGTGACTCGAGTCTAGCGGGAGAGCAGTTCTTC. This translates into CASSDSSLAGEQFF.